This T cell receptor beta chain was documented in a study of a mutant IDH1 vaccine in newly diagnosed glioma. Study-level information: Every participant had undergone radiotherapy, temozolomide, or both before, and most underwent both.

Time point in this sample: baseline, week 1 (first vaccination visit). Documented treatment: pre-vaccination baseline after standard-of-care therapy. Donors had new IDH1-mutant astrocytomas of WHO grade 3 or 4 (ATRX-lost). Repertoires were generated with immunoSEQ multiplex PCR, while TCRdb's copy carries only in-frame clones and drops some. The sample carries about 33,000 clones, 70% to 90% recorded once. Germline values: CDR1 SQVTM, CDR2 ANQGSEA. Deletions cut 4 bases from V and 1 base from J, with 10 bases between. The CDR3 runs to 13 residues. Overall study findings and caveats: Patients showed vaccine-induced immune responses at a rate of approximately 95%.

Turning to this clone: The antigen is undetermined.

The chain carries TRBV29-1 and TRBJ1-1; D uncertain. The material sequenced was PBMCs, taken from a glioma patient treated with radiotherapy, temozolomide or both. The TCR was taken from a woman aged 40 to 50 with glioma. This chain's CDR3 is CSVVQPPNTEAFF. Here the CDR3 DNA reads TGCAGCGTTGTACAGCCTCCGAACACTGAAGCTTTCTTT.